This TCR beta chain was sequenced for a study of T-cell memory formation after mild COVID-19. Study summary: Most TCR clusters belonged to a single donor. Study conclusions and caveats: Mainly in CM and EM were contracting CD4+ clones; CD8+ were in EMRA. Contracting clones from day 15 to 85 had balanced CD4/CD8; later expanders favoured CD4+. Some responding clones appeared in pre-infection memory, suggesting cross-reactive memory joined.

TCRdb re-called the 5' RACE reads through MiXCR, storing one row per CDR3 protein. This sample has 210,000 or so distinct CDR3 sequences, with around 30% found just once. Deletions cut 4 bases from V and 8 bases from J, with 19 bases between. This CDR3 spans 15 amino acids. Germline CDR1 and CDR2: SGHRS and YFSETQ. On this clonotype: Its specificity is unknown.

This clonotype was obtained from an adult woman who had mild COVID-19 (a few samples of this study predate the infection). Cell type and time point are not known. This rearrangement joins TRBV5-1 to TRBJ2-1; the D call may be TRBD1 or TRBD2 (5 bases each). The sequenced sample consisted of PBMCs or a T cell subset sorted from them (not recorded which). CDR3 nucleotide sequence: TGCGCCAGCAGCCCAAACCGGGACCGAAACCATGAGCAGTTCTTC. This codes for CASSPNRDRNHEQFF.